These T cell receptor beta chains were read from a single sample in a study of CD8 T cells in Susac syndrome. TCRdb fed the immunoSEQ multiplex PCR reads into MiXCR, producing one record per CDR3 protein. Counted here are about 200,000 distinct CDR3 sequences, 90% to 95% occurring once; the ten biggest clones make up over 0.075%. The sample consisted of CD4+ T cells from PBMCs. These receptors came from a human donor with Susac syndrome. Each CDR3 is given with its conserved first and last residue. D genes are given only for firm matches. Clone size, where shown, is once, few, many, or a class for clones that have expanded.

J gene | V gene | clone size | D gene | CDR3 DNA | CDR3 protein
TRBJ1-3 | TRBV11-2 | . | TRBD1 | TGTGCCAGCAGCCGACAGGGCAAGACTGGAAACACCATATATTTT | CASSRQGKTGNTIYF
TRBJ1-3 | TRBV7-3 | few | . | TGTGCCAGCAGCTTGACTCGGGGAAACACCATATATTTT | CASSLTRGNTIYF
TRBJ1-4 | TRBV18 | once | . | TGTGCCAGCTCACGGGGGTCGAATGAAAAACTGTTTTTT | CASSRGSNEKLFF
TRBJ1-5 | TRBV7-9 | . | TRBD1 | TGTGCCAGCAGCACCTCTGGACAGGGCAATCAGCCCCAGCATTTT | CASSTSGQGNQPQHF
TRBJ2-7 | TRBV6-5 | . | . | TGTGCCAGCAGTATACGTCGGGGTTTCTTCGAGCAGTACTTC | CASSIRRGFFEQYF
TRBJ2-3 | TRBV20-1 | . | TRBD2 | TGCAGTGCTTTCAACCCGGGACTAGCGGGAAGAGATACGCAGTATTTT | CSAFNPGLAGRDTQYF
TRBJ1-1 | TRBV15 | . | . | TGTGCCACCAGCGGCCGGGTGAACACTGAAGCTTTCTTT | CATSGRVNTEAFF
TRBJ2-3 | TRBV18 | . | TRBD1 | TGTGCCAGCTCATCACAGGGGGCAGCGGATACGCAGTATTTT | CASSSQGAADTQYF
TRBJ2-3 | TRBV18 | . | . | TGTGCCAGCTCACCGGATACGCAGTATTTT | CASSPDTQYF
TRBJ2-3 | TRBV9 | . | . | TGTGCCAGCAGCGCACGACCGACCGCAGATACGCAGTATTTT | CASSARPTADTQYF
TRBJ2-7 | TRBV9 | . | TRBD2 | TGTGCCAGCAGCGTAGAGCCAGCGGGAGGGCCCTACGAGCAGTACTTC | CASSVEPAGGPYEQYF
TRBJ2-6 | TRBV29-1 | . | TRBD1 | TGCAGCGTGGGGTATTTGACAGGGGTTTCCTCGGGGGCCAACGTCCTGACTTTC | CSVGYLTGVSSGANVLTF
TRBJ2-5 | TRBV28 | . | TRBD2 | TGTGCCAGCAGGGTCGCTAGCGGGAAGGAGACCCAGTACTTC | CASRVASGKETQYF
TRBJ1-2 | TRBV5-4 | . | TRBD1 | TGTGCCAGCAGCTTGGCTGGGCTGGCAGGGGGGAGTACTTATGGCTACACCTTC | CASSLAGLAGGSTYGYTF
TRBJ1-4 | TRBV7-9 | . | TRBD1 | TGTGCCAGCGGGGGAAACCCCGGGACAGGGACGGAAGAAAAACTGTTTTTT | CASGGNPGTGTEEKLFF
TRBJ2-7 | TRBV6-5 | . | TRBD1 | TGTGCCAGCAGTAAGCCGGGACAGGCTACCTACGAGCAGTACTTC | CASSKPGQATYEQYF
TRBJ2-2 | TRBV6-1 | . | TRBD2 | TGTGCCAGCTTAAAAGAGCGGGGGGGCGGGGCCGGGGAGCTGTTTTTT | CASLKERGGGAGELFF
TRBJ2-1 | TRBV9 | . | TRBD2 | TGTGCCAGCAGCAACGGACTAGTCTACAGTGAGCAGTTCTTC | CASSNGLVYSEQFF
TRBJ2-3 | TRBV4-1 | . | TRBD2 | TGCGCCAGCAGGCGACTAGCGGGAGTGGAAGATACGCAGTATTTT | CASRRLAGVEDTQYF
TRBJ1-1 | TRBV20-1 | . | . | TGCAGTGCTAGAGAGAATCGGGGGAACACTGAAGCTTTCTTT | CSARENRGNTEAFF
TRBJ2-7 | TRBV3-1 | . | . | TGTGCCAGCAGCCATAGCTCCGGCGAGCAGTACTTC | CASSHSSGEQYF
TRBJ1-1 | TRBV28 | . | . | TGTGCCAGCAAGAGGGGATCCGGGAACACTGAAGCTTTCTTT | CASKRGSGNTEAFF
TRBJ1-2 | TRBV3-1 | . | . | TGTGCCAGCAGCCAGGGGGCGCGAGGCTACACCTTC | CASSQGARGYTF
TRBJ1-5 | TRBV2 | . | TRBD1 | TGTGCCAGCAGTCTACAGGGACAGGGGAATCAGCCCCAGCATTTT | CASSLQGQGNQPQHF
TRBJ2-7 | TRBV12-3/TRBV12-4 | . | TRBD1 | TGTGCCAGCAGTCCCCGGACAGGGAGCTCCTACGAGCAGTACTTC | CASSPRTGSSYEQYF
TRBJ1-6 | TRBV27 | . | . | TGTGCCAGCAGTTTACTGCAGGACTCTGGTTCACCCCTCCACTTT | CASSLLQDSGSPLHF
TRBJ1-2 | TRBV6-1 | few | TRBD1 | TGTGCCAGCAGGCGGAAGGGGGCAGGGGATGGCTACACCTTC | CASRRKGAGDGYTF
TRBJ2-3 | TRBV18 | . | . | TGTGCCAGCTCACCAAGGGGCGGGGCCACAGATACGCAGTATTTT | CASSPRGGATDTQYF
TRBJ2-1 | TRBV6-7 | . | TRBD1 | TGTGCCAGCAGCCTCGGGACAGCTTCCTACAATGAGCAGTTCTTC | CASSLGTASYNEQFF
TRBJ1-2 | TRBV30 | . | TRBD1 | TGTGCCTGGAGTCTGGGACAGATCTATGGCTACACCTTC | CAWSLGQIYGYTF
TRBJ2-1 | TRBV30 | once | . | TGTGCCTGGAGTCTCCAGGGAAGATTGTACAATGAGCAGTTCTTC | CAWSLQGRLYNEQFF
TRBJ1-2 | TRBV2 | . | . | TGTGCCAGCAGTGAACTTCCGAACTATGGCTACACCTTC | CASSELPNYGYTF
TRBJ2-7 | TRBV5-5 | few | . | TGTGCCAGCAGTTCAGCATCCTACGAGCAGTACTTC | CASSSASYEQYF